This T cell receptor (beta chain) was sequenced for a study of cytomegalovirus exposure and HLA in healthy donors. Study-level points and caveats: The study dropped some indistinguishable V segments, TRBV6-2 and TRBV6-3 among them. The study carried out a later analysis of TCR beta sequences. It associated roughly 17,000 of them with specific HLA alleles at a false discovery rate of 0.05. The classifier reportedly diagnosed cytomegalovirus status with high sensitivity and specificity.

This clone was seen more than once but under ten times. Antigen specificity is unknown. V gave up 4 bases and J gave up 1 base; unmatched junction bases: 3. Germline assignment: CDR1 MNHNY and CDR2 SVGAGI (reference sequence). There are 15 residues in the CDR3. PCR amplification relied on 60 Vbeta primers (plus 13 Jbeta primers). This table comes from immunoSEQ multiplex PCR, and its TCRdb copy is limited to in-frame clones, with some not included. The sample includes 150,000 to 200,000 clones, roughly 73% seen only once; the top ten take 1.5% to 2%. Sequencing was performed on PBMCs. This clonotype was obtained from a woman in her twenties or thirties in good health and CMV-seronegative. This chain joins TRBV6-6 and TRBJ2-5; 10 nucleotides line up with TRBD2. The CDR3 DNA reads as TGTGCCAGCAGTTCCCGGACTAGCGGCCAAGAGACCCAGTACTTC. It specifies CASSSRTSGQETQYF.